A selection of T cell receptor beta chains follows, all from one sample in a study of identical twins. TCRdb reprocessed the 5' RACE reads with MiXCR, giving one entry per CDR3 protein. The profile shows some 500,000 distinct CDR3 sequences, approximately 15% of them singletons. The sample was also linked to a second study, of yellow fever vaccine responses in identical twins.

The sequenced material came from CD4+ T cells sorted from blood. The receptor set was obtained from a woman aged 18-30 years in good health. Each CDR3 is given with its conserved first and last residue. The order of the fields is J gene, D gene, V gene, clone size, CDR3 DNA, CDR3 protein. The D gene is left open where the match is weak. Size is omitted from some rows. Given values are once, few, many or a class for expanded clones.

TRBJ1-1 . TRBV20-1 few TGCAGTGCTAGACCAGGGTCCATGAACACTGAAGCTTTCTTT CSARPGSMNTEAFF
TRBJ2-3 . TRBV12-3/TRBV12-4 . TGTGCCAGCACTTCATTGACTGAGAGCACAGATACGCAGTATTTT CASTSLTESTDTQYF
TRBJ2-1 TRBD2 TRBV20-1 few TGCAGTGCTGGGGGGACTAGCGGTATTGAGCAGTTCTTC CSAGGTSGIEQFF
TRBJ2-5 . TRBV7-6 few TGTGCCAGCAGCCCACACGGAGTTGGGGGGACCCAGTACTTC CASSPHGVGGTQYF
TRBJ2-7 . TRBV10-1 . TGCGCCAGCAGTGACGGGACACTCCGCTCCTACGAGCAGTACTTC CASSDGTLRSYEQYF
TRBJ1-1 . TRBV10-3 few TGTGCCATCAGTGACGATCAGAACACTGAAGCTTTCTTT CAISDDQNTEAFF
TRBJ2-1 . TRBV12-3/TRBV12-4 . TGTGCCAGCAGTCGACCGAATGAGCAGTTCTTC CASSRPNEQFF
TRBJ2-5 . TRBV6-5 few TGTGCCAGCAGTTACTCGATTAACGGGAGAGGGGATAAGACCCAGTACTTC CASSYSINGRGDKTQYF
TRBJ1-1 . TRBV20-1 . TGCAGGGCTGGGGGGAACACTGAAGCTTTCTTT CRAGGNTEAFF
TRBJ2-7 . TRBV27 . TGTGCCAGCAGCACCATCCCCGGCCAGGGGTACGAGCAGTACTTC CASSTIPGQGYEQYF
TRBJ1-2 . TRBV6-4 . TGTGCCAGCAGTCGGACACCTAACTATGGCTACACCTTC CASSRTPNYGYTF
TRBJ2-7 TRBD1 TRBV7-2 few TGTGCCAGCAGCTTAGAAGGGACAGGGAATAACGAGCAGTACTTC CASSLEGTGNNEQYF
TRBJ2-2 . TRBV11-2 few TGTGCCAGCACCCCAGGACAGTTCGCGAACACCGGGGAGCTGTTTTTT CASTPGQFANTGELFF
TRBJ2-5 . TRBV18 . TGTGCCAGCTCACCACACTTGCAAGAGACCCAGTACTTC CASSPHLQETQYF
TRBJ2-5 . TRBV28 many TGTGCCAGCAGTTTCCCGTTTCCGAGCGGAGAGACCCAGTACTTC CASSFPFPSGETQYF
TRBJ2-3 TRBD2 TRBV10-2 . TGCGCCAGCAATAGACCGGGACTAGCGGAGACAGATACGCAGTATTTT CASNRPGLAETDTQYF
TRBJ1-1 . TRBV25-1 many TGTGCCAGCATCTTTCCGTCTTTGAACACTGAAGCTTTCTTT CASIFPSLNTEAFF
TRBJ2-3 TRBD2 TRBV6-8 . TGTGCCAGCAGACGGACTAGACTTCCAGATACGCAGTATTTT CASRRTRLPDTQYF
TRBJ2-5 . TRBV5-4 . TGTGCCAGCAGCTGGCGCGCAGGGTCCGAGACCCAGTACTTC CASSWRAGSETQYF
TRBJ2-3 . TRBV3-1 . TGTGCCAGCAGCCAAGAAGGTGGCAGGGAGAAATCAGATACGCAGTATTTT CASSQEGGREKSDTQYF
TRBJ2-5 TRBD1 TRBV20-1 few TGCAGTGCTCAGGTCGGGACAGGGATAAAAGAGACCCAGTACTTC CSAQVGTGIKETQYF
TRBJ2-7 . TRBV7-2 many TGTGCCAGCAGCTTACGCGTCGGCGCTTCGTACGAGCAGTACTTC CASSLRVGASYEQYF
TRBJ1-5 . TRBV12-3/TRBV12-4 . TGTGCCAGCAGTTTAGAGGGAATAGGGCAGCCCCAGCATTTT CASSLEGIGQPQHF
TRBJ1-2 TRBD1 TRBV6-1 . TGTGCCAGCACCACCCCGGGACAGGGGGGCTATGGCTACACCTTC CASTTPGQGGYGYTF
TRBJ2-1 TRBD1 TRBV4-2 . TGTGCCAGCAGCCAGGACATACAGGGGTCCCCCTCCTACAATGAGCAGTTCTTC CASSQDIQGSPSYNEQFF
TRBJ2-3 . TRBV6-2/TRBV6-3 few TGTGCCAGCGGAGACGGTGCTGATACGCAGTATTTT CASGDGADTQYF
TRBJ1-2 . TRBV19 . TGTGCCAGTAGTATAGATACGGGATCCTATGGCTACACCTTC CASSIDTGSYGYTF
TRBJ2-3 TRBD2 TRBV5-1 few TGCGCCAGCAGCTTTAATGCGGGAGTGACAGATACGCAGTATTTT CASSFNAGVTDTQYF
TRBJ1-2 . TRBV29-1 many TGCAGCGTTGCCGGGATCCCAGGGAGTTATGGCTACACCTTC CSVAGIPGSYGYTF
TRBJ2-3 . TRBV4-2 . TGTGCCAGCAGCGGGGTTTTCCTCGACACAGATACGCAGTATTTT CASSGVFLDTDTQYF
TRBJ2-7 . TRBV11-2 few TGTGCCAGCTCCTTAGGGGGGAGCCCTTTCTACGAGCAGTACTTC CASSLGGSPFYEQYF
TRBJ2-3 . TRBV6-1 . TGTGCCAGCAGTGGCAGGATCCCCACAGATACGCAGTATTTT CASSGRIPTDTQYF
TRBJ2-1 TRBD2 TRBV19 . TGTGCCAGTAGTTGGTCGGGGACTAGCGGGAGGACCGCCTACAATGAGCAGTTCTTC CASSWSGTSGRTAYNEQFF
TRBJ1-1 . TRBV15 few TGTGCCACCACCAGGTTGATGAACACTGAAGCTTTCTTT CATTRLMNTEAFF
TRBJ2-7 TRBD2 TRBV20-1 many TGCAGTGCTAGAGATCTGTCCGGGAGGTACGAGCAGTACTTC CSARDLSGRYEQYF
TRBJ2-2 . TRBV28 . TGTGCCAGCAGTTTAAGCGCGGGTGCCGGGGAGCTGTTTTTT CASSLSAGAGELFF
TRBJ1-3 . TRBV24-1 . TGTGCCACCAGTGATTGTGTTTGCGGGATAGCTTTTGGAAACACCATATATTTT CATSDCVCGIAFGNTIYF
TRBJ2-7 TRBD1 TRBV18 few TGTGCCAGCTCGCGGGACAGGTACTACGAGCAGTACTTC CASSRDRYYEQYF
TRBJ2-7 TRBD1 TRBV18 . TGTGCCAGCTCACCTAAGAGTAGCACAGGGGGCTGGAACGAGCAGTACTTC CASSPKSSTGGWNEQYF
TRBJ1-5 . TRBV5-6 few TGTGCCAGCAGCTTGGGATGGGGTGACGGCAATCAGCCCCAGCATTTT CASSLGWGDGNQPQHF
TRBJ2-5 TRBD1 TRBV4-2 . TGTGCCAGCAGCCAAGAAGAGGCCCCTGGACAGGCTTTGGAGACCCAGTACTTC CASSQEEAPGQALETQYF
TRBJ2-3 TRBD2 TRBV13 . TGTGCCAGCAGCGGCGCTAGCGGGAGGGCCGTGTCGGATACGCAGTATTTT CASSGASGRAVSDTQYF
TRBJ2-1 . TRBV7-9 many TGTGCCAGCAGCTTAGTTCGGTACAATGAGCAGTTCTTC CASSLVRYNEQFF
TRBJ2-7 . TRBV28 many TGTGCCAGCAGAGCAGGGTTGAGGGAGCAGTACTTC CASRAGLREQYF
TRBJ2-7 TRBD2 TRBV3-1 few TGTGCCAGCAGCCGGGGGGGGTCGCAAATTACCTACGAGCAGTACTTC CASSRGGSQITYEQYF